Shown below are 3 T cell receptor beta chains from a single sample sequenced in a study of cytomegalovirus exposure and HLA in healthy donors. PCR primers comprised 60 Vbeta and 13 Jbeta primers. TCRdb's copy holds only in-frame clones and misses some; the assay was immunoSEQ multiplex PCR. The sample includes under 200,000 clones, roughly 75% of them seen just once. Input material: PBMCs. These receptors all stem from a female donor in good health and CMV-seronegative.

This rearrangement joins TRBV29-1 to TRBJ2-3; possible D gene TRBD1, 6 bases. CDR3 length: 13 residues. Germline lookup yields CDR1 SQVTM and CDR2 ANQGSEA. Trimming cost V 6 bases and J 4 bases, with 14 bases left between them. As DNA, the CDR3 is TGCAGCGTGATGCCACAGGGTCCAGATACGCAGTATTTT. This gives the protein CSVMPQGPDTQYF.

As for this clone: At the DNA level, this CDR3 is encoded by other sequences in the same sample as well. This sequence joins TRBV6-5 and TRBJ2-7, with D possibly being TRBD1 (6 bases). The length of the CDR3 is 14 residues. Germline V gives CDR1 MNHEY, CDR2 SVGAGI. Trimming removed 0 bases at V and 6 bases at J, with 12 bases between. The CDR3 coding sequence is TGTGCCAGCAGTTACTCGATACAGGGCGGCGAGCAGTACTTC. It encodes CASSYSIQGGEQYF.

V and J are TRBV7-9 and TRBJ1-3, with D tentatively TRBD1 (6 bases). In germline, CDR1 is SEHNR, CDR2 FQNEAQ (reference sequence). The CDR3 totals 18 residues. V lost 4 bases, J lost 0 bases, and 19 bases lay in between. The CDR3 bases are TGTGCCAGCAGCTGGGGTTCAGGGGCTCCATTCTCTGGAAACACCATATATTTT. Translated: CASSWGSGAPFSGNTIYF.